This T cell receptor beta chain is from a study of human T cells and chemical hapten exposure. With 3 bases clipped from V and 8 bases from J, the junction kept 4 bases outside the gene matches. This CDR3 region has 13 residues. The germline V gene has CDR1 SEHNR and CDR2 FQNEAQ (reference sequence). This clonotype was seen a handful of times. TCRdb ran MiXCR on the RACE reads and lists one entry per CDR3 protein. The sample comprises about 120,000 distinct CDR3 sequences, approximately 15% of which are singletons, and approximately 2.6% rests with the top ten. Time point meaning: pre-sensitization, week 0. The sample's treatment: therapeutic diphenylcyclopropenone sensitization with weekly scalp DPC.

The clonotype was recovered from a woman younger than 30 with alopecia areata. Some clones in this sample may be carry-over from other donors' samples. Specimen: whole blood, collected in connection with sensitization to the hapten diphenylcyclopropenone (DPC). The gene calls are TRBV7-9 and TRBJ1-2, with 9 nucleotides matching TRBD1. The CDR3 coding sequence is TGTGCCAGCAGCTTGGGGACAGGGCTCGGCTACACCTTC. It encodes CASSLGTGLGYTF. The full variable domain, in which reference TRBV7-9 and TRBJ1-2 provide the parts outside the CDR3, is DTGVSQNPRHKITKRGQNVTFRCDPISEHNRLYWYRQTLGQGPEFLTYFQNEAQLEKSRLLSDRFSAERPKGSFSTLEIQRTEQGDSAMYLCASSLGTGLGYTFGSGTRLTVV.